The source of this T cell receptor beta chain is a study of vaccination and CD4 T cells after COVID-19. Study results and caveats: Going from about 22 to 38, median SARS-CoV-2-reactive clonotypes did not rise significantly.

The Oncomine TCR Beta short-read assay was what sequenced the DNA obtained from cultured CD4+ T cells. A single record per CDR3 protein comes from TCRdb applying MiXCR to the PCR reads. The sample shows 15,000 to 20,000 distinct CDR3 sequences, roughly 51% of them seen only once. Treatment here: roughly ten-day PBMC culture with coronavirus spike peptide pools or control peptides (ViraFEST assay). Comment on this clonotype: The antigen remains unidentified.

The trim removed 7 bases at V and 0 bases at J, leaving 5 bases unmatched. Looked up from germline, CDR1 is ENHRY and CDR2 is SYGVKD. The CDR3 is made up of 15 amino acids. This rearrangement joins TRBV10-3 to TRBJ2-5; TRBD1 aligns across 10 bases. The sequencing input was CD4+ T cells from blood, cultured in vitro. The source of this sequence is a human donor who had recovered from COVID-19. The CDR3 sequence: CAITQGQGYQETQYF. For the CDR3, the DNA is TGTGCCATCACCCAGGGACAGGGGTACCAAGAGACCCAGTACTTC.